One sample yielded the 5 T cell receptor beta chains listed below, sequenced in a study of cytomegalovirus exposure and HLA in healthy donors. PCR primers comprised 60 Vbeta and 13 Jbeta primers. TCRdb keeps only in-frame clones here, not all; method: immunoSEQ multiplex PCR. Of 150,000 to 200,000 clones in the sample, roughly 80% are singletons; the top ten hold more than 1.3%. The sample was PBMCs. The receptors derive from a girl between 10 and 17 years old in good health and CMV-seropositive.

This rearrangement joins TRBV30 to TRBJ2-2; 11 bases line up with TRBD2. The CDR3 consists of 14 residues. Losses at the gene ends were 5 bases for V and 5 bases for J; bases not matched to a gene: 4. CDR1 and CDR2 (germline): GTSNPN, SVGIG (reference sequence). The CDR3 sequence: CAWRSGRGTGELFF. The CDR3 bases are TGTGCCTGGCGTAGCGGGAGGGGGACCGGGGAGCTGTTTTTT.

CDR3 residues: CASSSFLSPSAYGYTF. The DNA for the CDR3 is TGTGCCAGCAGCTCCTTCCTATCTCCGAGTGCCTATGGCTACACCTTC. The rearrangement joins TRBV7-3 to TRBJ1-2; D is ambiguous. The ends were cut back, 4 bases at V and 4 bases at J, with 19 bases in the middle. From germline, CDR1 is SGHTA and CDR2 FQGTGA. The CDR3 has 16 amino acids.

The gene calls are TRBV29-1 and TRBJ2-5; D may be TRBD2 (6 bases). Germline CDR1 SQVTM, CDR2 ANQGSEA. V lost 1 base and J 5 bases, leaving 17 bases between the germline ends. This CDR3 comprises 15 residues. CDR3 loop: CSVEGVAEAPETQYF. The CDR3 region has the DNA TGCAGCGTTGAAGGAGTAGCGGAGGCCCCGGAGACCCAGTACTTC.

The chain carries TRBV6-5 and TRBJ1-2, with 7 bases matching TRBD1. Germline lookup yields CDR1 MNHEY and CDR2 SVGAGI. The CDR3 contains 15 residues. The V and J ends lost 9 bases and 1 base, in that order; junction bases with no gene match: 11. In nucleotides, the CDR3 is TGTGCCAGTGGTCGAGGGGGACAGCATAACTATGGCTACACCTTC. This codes for CASGRGGQHNYGYTF.

The V gene is TRBV29-1, the J gene TRBJ2-5; 7 bases match TRBD2. V lost 5 bases to trimming and J lost 0 bases; unmatched junction nucleotides: 9. The CDR3 has 15 amino acids. Looked up from germline, CDR1 is SQVTM and CDR2 is ANQGSEA. The CDR3 coding sequence is TGCAGCGTTCTCGGGACTATCTCGTACCAAGAGACCCAGTACTTC. This translates into CSVLGTISYQETQYF.